This TCR beta chain came from a study of blood T cell repertoires in COVID-19. As for the study in general: COVID-19 samples collected from the United States, Italy and Spain covered acute and convalescent phases. Sources were T cells, B-cell-depleted T cells, or PBMCs; the material itself was cDNA or gDNA.

The V gene end was trimmed by 4 bases and the J gene end by 7 bases; junction bases not matched to a gene: 18. The CDR3 runs 18 residues. Germline values: CDR1 SGHTA, CDR2 FQGNSA. In the authors' methods: It was from reference gene primer amplification that nucleated cell counts were estimated. The repertoire was sequenced with immunoSEQ multiplex PCR; TCRdb's copy has only in-frame clones and lacks some. The V and J calls and the clone size are those of that table, but D and trimming were determined from the DNA. The sample lists about 160,000 clones, approximately 83% occurring once. Sequences were obtained from peripheral blood. The receptor's source is a man aged 65-85 years with acute or convalescent COVID-19. The chain links TRBV7-2 to TRBJ2-5; 10 positions match TRBD2. For the CDR3, the DNA is TGTGCCAGCAGCTCAGGACTAGCGGCGAGTATGGGACCGGGGACCCAGTACTTC. It yields the protein CASSSGLAASMGPGTQYF.